This TCR beta chain is drawn from a study of long-term antiretroviral therapy in people with HIV. Whole-study findings and limits: Information on adherence, resistance and therapy changes was unavailable. HIV repertoires showed narrower CDR3 length ranges than controls.

Survey level was the resolution at which the v3.0 immunoSEQ assay ran. Sequencing set out to capture about 40,000-55,000 T-cell genomes per sample. Profiled with immunoSEQ multiplex PCR; TCRdb holds only in-frame clones, not every one. The profile shows 12,000 or so clones, around 80% of them singletons. Details on this clone: Its antigen is unidentified.

Sequenced here: unsorted PBMCs, sampled roughly 8 years after starting antiretroviral therapy. The source of this sequence is a man aged 50 to 59 with HIV.

The chain's CDR3 is CASSETGWKWEKLFF. The DNA for the CDR3 is TGTGCCAGCAGTGAAACAGGGTGGAAATGGGAAAAACTGTTTTTT. The chain carries TRBV2 and TRBJ1-4; a weak D match, TRBD1 (6 bases). The CDR3 has 15 amino acids. Trimming pared 2 bases from V and 8 bases from J, leaving 15 bases between. CDR1 is SNHLY and CDR2 is FYNNEI in the germline V gene.